This T cell receptor (beta chain) emerged from a study of cytomegalovirus exposure and HLA in healthy donors. Whole-study context: A subsequent analysis reported that the roughly 130 validation repertoires were produced on the same platform that had also been used for the 666 first-cohort repertoires.

Some clones are missing from TCRdb's copy, which holds only in-frame ones; the method was immunoSEQ multiplex PCR. Of under 200,000 clones in the sample, roughly nine tenths are singletons; the top ten hold 5% to 7%. Germline V CDR1 and CDR2: SGHAT, FQDESV (reference sequence). The CDR3 spans 17 residues. J lost 4 bases, V lost 5 bases, and 9 bases had no gene match. Sequenced sample: PBMCs. The receptor's source is a woman younger than 45 in good health and CMV-seronegative. The rearrangement links TRBV11-1 to TRBJ2-2; TRBD1 agrees at 11 bases. The CDR3 protein is CASSATHGTGGTGELFF. CDR3 DNA: TGTGCCAGCAGCGCTACTCATGGGACAGGGGGCACCGGGGAGCTGTTTTTT.